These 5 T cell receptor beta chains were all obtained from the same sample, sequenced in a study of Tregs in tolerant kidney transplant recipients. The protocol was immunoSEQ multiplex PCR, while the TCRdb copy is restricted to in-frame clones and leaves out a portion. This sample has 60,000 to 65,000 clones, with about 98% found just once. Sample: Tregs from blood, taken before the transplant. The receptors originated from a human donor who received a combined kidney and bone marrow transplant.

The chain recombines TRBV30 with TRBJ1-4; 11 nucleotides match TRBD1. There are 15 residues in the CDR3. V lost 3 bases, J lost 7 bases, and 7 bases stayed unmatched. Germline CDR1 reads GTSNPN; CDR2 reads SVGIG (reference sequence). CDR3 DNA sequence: TGTGCCTGGAGGGACTGGACAGGGGGCACTGAAAAACTGTTTTTT. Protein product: CAWRDWTGGTEKLFF. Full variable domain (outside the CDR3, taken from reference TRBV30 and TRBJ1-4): SQTIHQWPATLVQPVGSPLSLECTVEGTSNPNLYWYRQAAGRGLQLLFYSVGIGQISSEVPQNLSASRPQDRQFILSSKKLLLSDSGFYLCAWRDWTGGTEKLFFGSGTQLSVL.

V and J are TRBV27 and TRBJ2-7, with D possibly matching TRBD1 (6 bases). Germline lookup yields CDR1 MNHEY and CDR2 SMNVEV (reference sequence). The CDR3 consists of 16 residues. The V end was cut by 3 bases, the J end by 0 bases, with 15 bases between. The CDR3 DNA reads TGTGCCAGCAGTTTCTTACAGGGTTTCGGCTCCTACGAGCAGTACTTC. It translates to CASSFLQGFGSYEQYF.

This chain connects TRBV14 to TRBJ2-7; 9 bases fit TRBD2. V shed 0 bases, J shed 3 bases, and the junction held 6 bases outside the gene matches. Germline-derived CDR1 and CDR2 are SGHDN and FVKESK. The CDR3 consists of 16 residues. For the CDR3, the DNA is TGTGCCAGCAGCCAAGATTGGCTAGCGGGGAACTACGAGCAGTACTTC. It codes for CASSQDWLAGNYEQYF.

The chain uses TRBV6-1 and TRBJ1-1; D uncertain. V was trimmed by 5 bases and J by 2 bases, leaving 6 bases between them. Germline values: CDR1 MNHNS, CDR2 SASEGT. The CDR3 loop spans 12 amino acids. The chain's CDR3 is CASSLFNTEAFF. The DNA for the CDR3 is TGTGCCAGCAGTCTATTCAACACTGAAGCTTTCTTT.

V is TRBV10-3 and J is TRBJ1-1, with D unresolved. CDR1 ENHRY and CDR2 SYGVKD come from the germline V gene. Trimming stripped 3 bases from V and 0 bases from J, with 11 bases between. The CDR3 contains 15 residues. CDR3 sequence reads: CAISDRGKVNTEAFF. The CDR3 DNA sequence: TGTGCCATCAGTGACCGGGGTAAGGTGAACACTGAAGCTTTCTTT.